A selection of T cell receptor beta chains follows, all from one sample in a study of shared clonotypes between healthy human individuals. Produced via immunoSEQ multiplex PCR; TCRdb's table is partial and in-frame only. In the table there are about 680,000 clones, about 91% of which are singletons. The sample comprised naive CD8+ T cells sorted from blood. The source is a man aged 25-40 years in good health. The CDR3 runs from the conserved cysteine through the conserved F or W. A D gene is named only where the DNA matches it firmly. A row's size may be missing; if present it is once, few, many or a size class.

CDR3 protein: CASSLDSYRGGYTF; CDR3 DNA: TGTGCCAGCAGTTTAGACTCCTACAGGGGTGGCTACACCTTC; D gene: TRBD1; V gene: TRBV27; clone size: .; J gene: TRBJ1-2; CDR3 length: 14
CDR3 protein: CASSSSAGTVSYEQYF; CDR3 DNA: TGTGCCAGCAGTTCGTCAGCCGGGACAGTCTCCTACGAGCAGTACTTC; D gene: TRBD1; V gene: TRBV27; clone size: .; J gene: TRBJ2-7; CDR3 length: 16
CDR3 protein: CAIRTLTGAYEQYF; CDR3 DNA: TGTGCCATCAGGACCTTGACAGGGGCCTACGAGCAGTACTTC; D gene: TRBD1; V gene: TRBV10-3; clone size: .; J gene: TRBJ2-7; CDR3 length: 14
CDR3 protein: CASSLSGTAYEQYF; CDR3 DNA: TGTGCCAGCAGCTTATCGGGGACCGCCTACGAGCAGTACTTC; D gene: .; V gene: TRBV7-2; clone size: once; J gene: TRBJ2-7; CDR3 length: 14
CDR3 protein: CASSLGTSLIAEAFF; CDR3 DNA: TGTGCCAGCAGCCTCGGGACCTCTCTTATCGCTGAAGCTTTCTTT; D gene: .; V gene: TRBV5-6; clone size: .; J gene: TRBJ1-1; CDR3 length: 15
CDR3 protein: CASSLAGIDRNIQYF; CDR3 DNA: TGTGCCAGCAGCTTGGCAGGAATTGACAGAAACATTCAGTACTTC; D gene: .; V gene: TRBV5-6; clone size: .; J gene: TRBJ2-4; CDR3 length: 15
CDR3 protein: CASSLGWAKQETQYF; CDR3 DNA: TGCGCCAGCAGCTTGGGCTGGGCCAAACAAGAGACCCAGTACTTC; D gene: .; V gene: TRBV5-1; clone size: .; J gene: TRBJ2-5; CDR3 length: 15
CDR3 protein: CASRRQGSSYNEQFF; CDR3 DNA: TGTGCCAGTAGGCGACAGGGAAGCTCCTACAATGAGCAGTTCTTC; D gene: TRBD1; V gene: TRBV19; clone size: once; J gene: TRBJ2-1; CDR3 length: 15
CDR3 protein: CASSSYRLYNEQFF; CDR3 DNA: TGTGCCAGCAGCTCCTACCGCCTCTACAATGAGCAGTTCTTC; D gene: .; V gene: TRBV11-2; clone size: .; J gene: TRBJ2-1; CDR3 length: 14
CDR3 protein: CASSLGAGAGETQYF; CDR3 DNA: TGTGCCAGCAGTTTGGGAGCGGGAGCGGGGGAGACCCAGTACTTC; D gene: TRBD2; V gene: TRBV28; clone size: .; J gene: TRBJ2-5; CDR3 length: 15
CDR3 protein: CASSLYGTSGRAGTGELFF; CDR3 DNA: TGTGCCAGCAGCTTATACGGGACTAGCGGGAGGGCCGGCACCGGGGAGCTGTTTTTT; D gene: TRBD2; V gene: TRBV7-9; clone size: .; J gene: TRBJ2-2; CDR3 length: 19
CDR3 protein: CASSIDSNSPELFF; CDR3 DNA: TGTGCCAGTAGTATAGATTCAAACAGTCCGGAGCTGTTTTTT; D gene: .; V gene: TRBV19; clone size: once; J gene: TRBJ2-2; CDR3 length: 14
CDR3 protein: CAWRLRDPEAFF; CDR3 DNA: TGTGCCTGGAGGCTTAGGGACCCTGAAGCTTTCTTT; D gene: .; V gene: TRBV30; clone size: few; J gene: TRBJ1-1; CDR3 length: 12
CDR3 protein: CASNSPTTGNTIYF; CDR3 DNA: TGTGCCAGCAACTCACCGACGACTGGAAACACCATATATTTT; D gene: .; V gene: TRBV6-6; clone size: .; J gene: TRBJ1-3; CDR3 length: 14
CDR3 protein: CSVNTGQGEKLFF; CDR3 DNA: TGCAGCGTTAACACGGGACAGGGGGAAAAACTGTTTTTT; D gene: TRBD1; V gene: TRBV29-1; clone size: many; J gene: TRBJ1-4; CDR3 length: 13
CDR3 protein: CASWQGGDQETQYF; CDR3 DNA: TGTGCCAGCTGGCAGGGGGGAGACCAAGAGACCCAGTACTTC; D gene: .; V gene: TRBV28; clone size: once; J gene: TRBJ2-5; CDR3 length: 14
CDR3 protein: CASSERQSRDTQYF; CDR3 DNA: TGCGCCAGCAGTGAGCGGCAGTCCCGCGATACGCAGTATTTT; D gene: .; V gene: TRBV10-1; clone size: .; J gene: TRBJ2-3; CDR3 length: 14
CDR3 protein: CASSFVGGLAGYETQYF; CDR3 DNA: TGTGCCAGCAGCTTTGTCGGAGGGCTAGCGGGATACGAGACCCAGTACTTC; D gene: TRBD2; V gene: TRBV7-9; clone size: .; J gene: TRBJ2-5; CDR3 length: 17
CDR3 protein: CASSYGVASAEKLFF; CDR3 DNA: TGTGCCAGCAGTTACGGGGTGGCCTCGGCTGAAAAACTGTTTTTT; D gene: .; V gene: TRBV6-5; clone size: .; J gene: TRBJ1-4; CDR3 length: 15
CDR3 protein: CSAPRGTEAFF; CDR3 DNA: TGCAGTGCTCCTCGAGGCACTGAAGCTTTCTTT; D gene: .; V gene: TRBV20-1; clone size: .; J gene: TRBJ1-1; CDR3 length: 11
CDR3 protein: CASSATGHAQYF; CDR3 DNA: TGTGCCAGCAGCGCCACTGGCCACGCGCAGTACTTC; D gene: .; V gene: TRBV7-9; clone size: .; J gene: TRBJ2-7; CDR3 length: 12
CDR3 protein: CASSQAGPAVGRTDTQYF; CDR3 DNA: TGTGCCAGCAGCCAAGCAGGTCCGGCCGTGGGGAGGACAGATACGCAGTATTTT; D gene: .; V gene: TRBV14; clone size: .; J gene: TRBJ2-3; CDR3 length: 18
CDR3 protein: CASSRDAWELFF; CDR3 DNA: TGTGCCAGCAGCCGGGACGCATGGGAGCTGTTTTTT; D gene: .; V gene: TRBV7-9; clone size: .; J gene: TRBJ2-2; CDR3 length: 12
CDR3 protein: CASSPSAQYYGYTF; CDR3 DNA: TGTGCCAGCAGCCCCTCTGCCCAGTACTATGGCTACACCTTC; D gene: .; V gene: TRBV11-2; clone size: .; J gene: TRBJ1-2; CDR3 length: 14
CDR3 protein: CATATGGGENEQFF; CDR3 DNA: TGTGCCACCGCCACGGGAGGAGGCGAGAATGAGCAGTTCTTC; D gene: TRBD2; V gene: TRBV7-9; clone size: .; J gene: TRBJ2-1; CDR3 length: 14
CDR3 protein: CASSRSRGRGHEQFF; CDR3 DNA: TGCGCCAGCAGCCGATCCCGCGGGAGAGGTCATGAGCAGTTCTTC; D gene: TRBD2; V gene: TRBV23-1; clone size: .; J gene: TRBJ2-1; CDR3 length: 15
CDR3 protein: CASSPRTSYNEQFF; CDR3 DNA: TGCGCCAGCAGCCCACGGACATCCTACAATGAGCAGTTCTTC; D gene: .; V gene: TRBV4-1; clone size: .; J gene: TRBJ2-1; CDR3 length: 14
CDR3 protein: CASSLGQGANGYTF; CDR3 DNA: TGCGCCAGCAGCCTGGGACAGGGGGCGAATGGCTACACCTTC; D gene: TRBD1; V gene: TRBV5-1; clone size: .; J gene: TRBJ1-2; CDR3 length: 14
CDR3 protein: CASSGSSYEQYF; CDR3 DNA: TGTGCCAGCAGTGGATCCTCCTACGAGCAGTACTTC; D gene: .; V gene: TRBV28; clone size: many; J gene: TRBJ2-7; CDR3 length: 12
CDR3 protein: CASSQGSDTQYF; CDR3 DNA: TGCGCCAGCAGCCAAGGGTCGGATACGCAGTATTTT; D gene: .; V gene: TRBV4-1; clone size: .; J gene: TRBJ2-3; CDR3 length: 12
CDR3 protein: CASSSGATGANGYTF; CDR3 DNA: TGCGCCAGCAGCTCCGGTGCGACAGGGGCGAATGGCTACACCTTC; D gene: TRBD1; V gene: TRBV5-1; clone size: .; J gene: TRBJ1-2; CDR3 length: 15
CDR3 protein: CASSPRDRNTEAFF; CDR3 DNA: TGTGCCAGCAGCCCGAGGGATCGGAACACTGAAGCTTTCTTT; D gene: .; V gene: TRBV14; clone size: .; J gene: TRBJ1-1; CDR3 length: 14
CDR3 protein: CASSRESTGELFF; CDR3 DNA: TGTGCCAGCAGCCGGGAGAGCACCGGGGAGCTGTTTTTT; D gene: .; V gene: TRBV7-3; clone size: few; J gene: TRBJ2-2; CDR3 length: 13
CDR3 protein: CASSLVGSSRETQYF; CDR3 DNA: TGTGCCAGCAGCTTAGTTGGGAGCTCGAGGGAGACCCAGTACTTC; D gene: .; V gene: TRBV5-6; clone size: once; J gene: TRBJ2-5; CDR3 length: 15
CDR3 protein: CASSREGPYNEQFF; CDR3 DNA: TGCGCCAGTTCCAGGGAGGGCCCCTACAATGAGCAGTTCTTC; D gene: TRBD2; V gene: TRBV5-1; clone size: .; J gene: TRBJ2-1; CDR3 length: 14
CDR3 protein: CASSYSPGPVNGELFF; CDR3 DNA: TGTGCCAGCAGTTACTCGCCGGGACCGGTCAACGGGGAGCTGTTTTTT; D gene: .; V gene: TRBV6-6; clone size: few; J gene: TRBJ2-2; CDR3 length: 16
CDR3 protein: CASSPQGGREGYTF; CDR3 DNA: TGTGCCAGCAGTCCACAGGGGGGCCGAGAAGGCTACACCTTC; D gene: TRBD1; V gene: TRBV6-6; clone size: .; J gene: TRBJ1-2; CDR3 length: 14
CDR3 protein: CASSLGGTGQETQYF; CDR3 DNA: TGTGCCAGCAGCTTAGGAGGGACAGGCCAAGAGACCCAGTACTTC; D gene: TRBD1; V gene: TRBV7-9; clone size: .; J gene: TRBJ2-5; CDR3 length: 15
CDR3 protein: CASSVKQPGQGYEQYF; CDR3 DNA: TGTGCCAGCAGCGTTAAACAACCGGGACAGGGGTACGAGCAGTACTTC; D gene: TRBD1; V gene: TRBV9; clone size: .; J gene: TRBJ2-7; CDR3 length: 16
CDR3 protein: CASSRPGQPYEQYF; CDR3 DNA: TGTGCCAGCAGCAGACCGGGACAGCCCTACGAGCAGTACTTC; D gene: TRBD1; V gene: TRBV5-8; clone size: .; J gene: TRBJ2-7; CDR3 length: 14
CDR3 protein: CASSQGFGRVTYNEQFF; CDR3 DNA: TGTGCCAGCAGCCAAGGGTTCGGGAGGGTCACCTACAATGAGCAGTTCTTC; D gene: TRBD2; V gene: TRBV4-2; clone size: .; J gene: TRBJ2-1; CDR3 length: 17
CDR3 protein: CASSLAHEQYF; CDR3 DNA: TGTGCCAGCAGCTTAGCACACGAGCAGTACTTC; D gene: .; V gene: TRBV13; clone size: .; J gene: TRBJ2-7; CDR3 length: 11
CDR3 protein: CSVEGRAQTQYF; CDR3 DNA: TGCAGCGTTGAAGGCCGGGCCCAGACCCAGTACTTC; D gene: .; V gene: TRBV29-1; clone size: .; J gene: TRBJ2-5; CDR3 length: 12
CDR3 protein: CASSLDQNSAETQYF; CDR3 DNA: TGTGCCAGCAGCTTAGATCAGAATAGCGCAGAGACCCAGTACTTC; D gene: .; V gene: TRBV11-2; clone size: .; J gene: TRBJ2-5; CDR3 length: 15
CDR3 protein: CASSRGQEETQYF; CDR3 DNA: TGTGCCAGCAGCCGTGGACAGGAAGAGACCCAGTACTTC; D gene: TRBD1; V gene: TRBV5-4; clone size: .; J gene: TRBJ2-5; CDR3 length: 13
CDR3 protein: CASRSETGELFF; CDR3 DNA: TGCGCCAGCAGGTCCGAGACCGGGGAGCTGTTTTTT; D gene: .; V gene: TRBV5-1; clone size: .; J gene: TRBJ2-2; CDR3 length: 12